Below, 21 T cell receptor beta chains from the same sample are listed, as sequenced in a study of early T cells in non-severe SARS-CoV-2 infection. TCRdb reprocessed the 5' RACE reads via MiXCR and lists one record per CDR3 protein. The repertoire holds roughly 56,000 distinct CDR3 sequences, with about 14% as singletons. The specimen comprised whole blood, sampled at baseline. These receptors originate from an adult who was a healthcare worker with PCR-confirmed SARS-CoV-2 infection or an uninfected control (not recorded which).

This clonotype was counted between two and nine times. The chain couples TRBV6-6 to TRBJ2-1, with D hard to call. The CDR3 has 11 residues. Per germline, CDR1 MNHNY and CDR2 SVGAGI (reference sequence). Between the trimmed V and J ends, which lost 8 bases and 6 bases, there was a span of 8 bases. CDR3 coding DNA: TGTGCCAGCGGACCAACCAATGAGCAGTTCTTC. It encodes CASGPTNEQFF.

The J gene is TRBJ2-7, the V gene TRBV30; unclear D gene. The V gene's germline CDR1 is GTSNPN and CDR2 SVGIG (reference sequence). The CDR3 is 13 amino acids. V dropped 7 bases and J dropped 2 bases, with 15 bases sitting between them. This CDR3 reads CAYPPRTPYEQYF. The CDR3 DNA follows: TGTGCCTACCCGCCCCGGACCCCCTACGAGCAGTACTTC.

The chain has TRBV18 and TRBJ1-2; no firm D call. CDR3 length: 13 residues. Trimming cost V 2 bases and J 3 bases, with 7 bases left between them. Germline V CDR1 and CDR2: KGHSH, LQKENI. The CDR3: CASSPDGYYGYTF. The CDR3, as DNA: TGTGCCAGCTCACCAGACGGATACTATGGCTACACCTTC.

The chain recombines TRBV5-1 with TRBJ1-1, with D uncertain. The V and J ends lost 0 bases and 0 bases respectively, with 6 bases between them. The CDR3 has 14 amino acids. Germline loops: CDR1 SGHRS, CDR2 YFSETQ. The CDR3, as DNA: TGCGCCAGCAGCTTGGCAGCCATGAACACTGAAGCTTTCTTT. Protein sequence: CASSLAAMNTEAFF.

This clonotype was counted only a few times. The chain has TRBV18 and TRBJ2-5; TRBD1 is a possible D gene (7 bases). Trimming took 5 bases from V and 13 from J, leaving 17 bases between them. This CDR3 spans 12 amino acids. Germline values: CDR1 KGHSH, CDR2 LQKENI. The CDR3 region is CASSSTGTLAYF. The DNA of the CDR3 is TGTGCCAGCTCATCGACAGGGACTCTCGCGTACTTC.

The genes are TRBV29-1 and TRBJ2-7; possibly TRBD1 for D (5 bases). With 4 bases removed from V and 2 bases from J, the gap between germline ends came to 15 bases. The length of the CDR3 is 14 residues. CDR1 and CDR2 from the germline V gene are SQVTM and ANQGSEA. CDR3: CSVVFLVGPYEQYF. The CDR3 DNA reads TGCAGCGTTGTTTTTTTGGTGGGGCCCTACGAGCAGTACTTC.

This clonotype was recorded a few times. The genes are TRBV12-3 or TRBV12-4 and TRBJ2-1, with 7 bases fitting TRBD1. Trimming cost V 3 bases and J 8 bases; bases outside gene matches: 10. This CDR3 has 15 residues. CDR3 region: CASSFADRLADEQFF. As DNA, the CDR3 is TGTGCCAGCAGTTTCGCGGACAGGCTGGCCGATGAGCAGTTCTTC.

The chain couples TRBV11-2 to TRBJ2-3; D is perhaps TRBD1 or TRBD2 (5 bases each). Germline V gene sequence: CDR1 SGHAT, CDR2 FQNNGV. The germline V and J ends were trimmed by 1 base and 1 base, with 6 bases remaining between them. CDR3 size: 14 residues. The CDR3 reads CASSLGGGTDTQYF. In nucleotides, the CDR3 is TGTGCCAGCAGCTTAGGAGGGGGCACAGATACGCAGTATTTT. Full variable domain (remainder filled in from reference TRBV11-2 and TRBJ2-3): EAGVAQSPRYKIIEKRQSVAFWCNPISGHATLYWYQQILGQGPKLLIQFQNNGVVDDSQLPKDRFSAERLKGVDSTLKIQPAKLEDSAVYLCASSLGGGTDTQYFGPGTRLTVL.

The CDR3 DNA reads as TGTGCCAGCAGCTTATCTAGGAGGGACGGCCAAGCTTTCTTT. Translated: CASSLSRRDGQAFF. This chain links TRBV7-9 with TRBJ1-1, with D tentatively TRBD1 (5 bases). Germline V gene lookup returns CDR1 SEHNR and CDR2 FQNEAQ (reference sequence). The V end lost 2 bases, the J end lost 9 bases, and 16 bases lay between the germline ends. CDR3 size: 14 residues. Drawing the rest from reference TRBV7-9 and TRBJ1-1, the complete variable domain is DTGVSQNPRHKITKRGQNVTFRCDPISEHNRLYWYRQTLGQGPEFLTYFQNEAQLEKSRLLSDRFSAERPKGSFSTLEIQRTEQGDSAMYLCASSLSRRDGQAFFGQGTRLTVV.

This clonotype appeared many times. The V gene is TRBV3-1, the J gene TRBJ1-1; 8 bases line up with TRBD1. CDR1 and CDR2 from the germline V gene are LGHDT and YNNKEL (reference sequence). J lost 5 bases, V lost 4 bases, and 6 bases had no gene match. The CDR3 covers 14 residues. Here the CDR3 reads CASSPHDRGTEAFF. In DNA, the CDR3 is TGTGCCAGCAGCCCCCACGACAGGGGTACTGAAGCTTTCTTT.

This clonotype appeared many times. This chain joins TRBV29-1 and TRBJ2-3, with D uncertain. CDR1 SQVTM and CDR2 ANQGSEA come from the germline V gene. The V end lost 7 bases, the J end lost 3 bases, and 14 bases lay between the germline ends. The CDR3 is 13 amino acids. CDR3 sequence: CSATGPETDTQYF. The CDR3, as DNA: TGCAGCGCTACCGGACCAGAAACAGATACGCAGTATTTT.

This sequence joins TRBV11-2 and TRBJ2-7; 11 bases match TRBD2. The CDR3 has 15 amino acids. CDR1 SGHAT and CDR2 FQNNGV come from the germline V gene. The trim removed 5 bases at V and 4 bases at J, leaving 7 bases unmatched. CDR3 region: CASSPPTSGKYEQYF. In DNA, the CDR3 is TGTGCCAGCAGCCCACCGACTAGCGGGAAGTACGAGCAGTACTTC.

The J gene is TRBJ1-2, the V gene TRBV5-1, with D unresolved. V was trimmed by 0 bases and J by 6 bases, leaving 9 bases between them. This CDR3 spans 13 amino acids. Germline V gene sequence: CDR1 SGHRS, CDR2 YFSETQ. CDR3: CASSLETGNGYTF. The CDR3, as DNA: TGCGCCAGCAGCTTGGAAACGGGGAATGGCTACACCTTC.

There are a few counts of this clonotype. The CDR3 sequence: CASSEAYYGYTF. CDR3 DNA: TGTGCCAGCAGCGAGGCCTACTATGGCTACACCTTC. V and J are TRBV9 and TRBJ1-2; no clear D. This CDR3 spans 12 amino acids. The germline V gene encodes CDR1 SGDLS and CDR2 YYNGEE. Trimming left V 3 bases short and J 3 bases short, with 6 bases between.

The chain combines TRBV19 with TRBJ2-3; 11 nucleotides match TRBD2. V shed 3 bases and J 4 bases; nucleotides not matched to a gene: 6. The CDR3 sequence is 16 residues long. The germline gives CDR1 LNHDA, CDR2 SQIVND (reference sequence). This chain's CDR3 is CASSIRSLAGADTQYF. The DNA of the CDR3 is TGTGCCAGTAGTATCCGGTCACTAGCGGGAGCAGATACGCAGTATTTT.

The sample holds many counts of this clonotype. The chain links TRBV28 to TRBJ2-7; D perhaps matches TRBD2 (5 bases). Between the trimmed V and J ends, which lost 5 bases and 2 bases, there was a span of 7 bases. Germline-derived CDR1 and CDR2 are MDHEN and SYDVKM. The length of the CDR3 is 12 residues. For the CDR3, the DNA is TGTGCCAGCAGTCGGGGAGCCTACGAGCAGTACTTC. This encodes CASSRGAYEQYF.

The chain recombines TRBV20-1 with TRBJ1-6; weak D call: TRBD1 (6 bases). The CDR3 has 14 amino acids. Between the trimmed V and J ends, which lost 6 bases and 5 bases, there was a span of 14 bases. Germline V CDR1 and CDR2: DFQATT, SNEGSKA (reference sequence). CDR3 nucleotide sequence: TGCAGTGCACTGGGGGCGGCGGATAATTCACCCCTCCACTTT. This encodes CSALGAADNSPLHF.

V and J are TRBV20-1 and TRBJ1-1, with a tentative D call TRBD1 (6 bases). CDR1 is DFQATT, CDR2 SNEGSKA, per germline (reference sequence). Trimming stripped 0 bases from V and 5 bases from J, with 13 bases between. This CDR3 has 14 amino acids. This CDR3 is CSAREGGRGTEAFF. Here the CDR3 DNA reads TGCAGTGCTAGAGAAGGGGGACGGGGAACTGAAGCTTTCTTT.

The chain is built from TRBV6-4 and TRBJ2-1; D remains ambiguous. CDR1 and CDR2 from the germline V gene are MRHNA and SNTAGT. This CDR3 has 15 amino acids. V dropped 2 bases and J dropped 4 bases, with 12 bases sitting between them. The CDR3 DNA follows: TGTGCCAGCAGTGACCAGCGACCTATGTACAATGAGCAGTTCTTC. This gives the protein CASSDQRPMYNEQFF.

This rearrangement joins TRBV20-1 to TRBJ2-1, with TRBD2 identical over 8 bases. This CDR3 region has 16 residues. Germline CDR1 DFQATT, CDR2 SNEGSKA (reference sequence). V gave up 6 bases and J gave up 4 bases; unmatched junction bases: 14. The CDR3 sequence is CSAPSQAGGSYNEQFF. CDR3 nucleotides: TGCAGTGCCCCCTCCCAGGCGGGAGGTAGTTACAATGAGCAGTTCTTC.

This clonotype was recorded many times. The chain is built from TRBV2 and TRBJ2-1; 9 bases map to TRBD2. CDR3 length: 14 residues. CDR1 is SNHLY and CDR2 is FYNNEI in the germline V gene. The J segment lost 3 bases and the V segment lost 8 bases, leaving 5 bases of the junction unmatched. The CDR3 region is CASHLSGSYNEQFF. The CDR3, as DNA: TGTGCCAGCCATCTTAGCGGGAGCTACAATGAGCAGTTCTTC.